This passage covers 17 T cell receptor beta chains from one sample sequenced in a study of T cell responses to AZD1222 COVID-19 vaccine. The data were produced by immunoSEQ multiplex PCR, yet TCRdb's version contains in-frame clones alone and is incomplete. The sample contains roughly 120,000 clones, approximately 86% of which appear only once. Sequencing used peripheral blood, obtained on day 0 of MenACWY control vaccination. Receptors originate from an adult in good health.

The chain couples TRBV7-3 to TRBJ1-1; TRBD1 might be the D (5 bases). Germline V CDR1 and CDR2: SGHTA, FQGTGA. This CDR3 has 16 amino acids. V was pared by 3 bases and J by 0 bases, with 14 bases between. CDR3 loop: CASSLGSGPLNTEAFF. CDR3 DNA: TGTGCCAGCAGCTTGGGGTCAGGGCCCCTGAACACTGAAGCTTTCTTT.

The V and J genes are TRBV28 and TRBJ1-2; D is unresolved. Germline V lookup: CDR1 MDHEN, CDR2 SYDVKM. This CDR3 spans 12 amino acids. The ends were cut back, 6 bases at V and 5 bases at J, with 10 bases in the middle. The CDR3 DNA reads as TGTGCCAGCAGAGTTACAGATTATGGCTACACCTTC. It is translated as CASRVTDYGYTF.

This chain uses TRBV14 with TRBJ1-1; the match to TRBD1 covers 8 bases. The V segment lost 3 bases and the J segment 5 bases; nucleotides outside the gene matches: 11. The germline V gene encodes CDR1 SGHDN and CDR2 FVKESK. The CDR3 covers 16 residues. CDR3: CASSHATGVGGTEAFF. For the CDR3, the DNA is TGTGCCAGCAGCCATGCGACAGGGGTAGGAGGGACTGAAGCTTTCTTT.

The gene calls are TRBV19 and TRBJ2-1, with 10 nucleotides matching TRBD2. CDR1 LNHDA and CDR2 SQIVND come from the germline V gene (reference sequence). After removal of 8 bases from V and 8 bases from J, the junction contained 12 bases not matched to a gene. The CDR3 length is 15 residues. The CDR3 sequence is CASGSSGSGGDEQFF. The DNA for the CDR3 is TGTGCCAGTGGATCTAGCGGGAGCGGGGGGGATGAGCAGTTCTTC. The full variable domain, with the rest looked up from reference TRBV19 and TRBJ2-1, is DGGITQSPKYLFRKEGQNVTLSCEQNLNHDAMYWYRQDPGQGLRLIYYSQIVNDFQKGDIAEGYSVSREKKESFPLTVTSAQKNPTAFYLCASGSSGSGGDEQFFGPGTRLTVL.

The chain is built from TRBV3-1 (or the pseudogene TRBV3-2) and TRBJ2-5, with 7 bases identical to TRBD2. Germline CDR1 reads LGHDT; CDR2 reads YNNKEL (reference sequence). J was trimmed by 1 base and V by 8 bases; bases with no gene match: 10. This CDR3 has 15 amino acids. The CDR3 protein is CASGSRGGGQETQYF. The DNA for the CDR3 is TGTGCCAGCGGATCACGAGGCGGGGGCCAAGAGACCCAGTACTTC.

CDR3 sequence (DNA): TGTGCCAGCAGCACATGGGACAGGGGGCTTGTTGCTAATGAAAAACTGTTTTTT. It codes for CASSTWDRGLVANEKLFF. The chain is built from TRBV7-9 and TRBJ1-4; 12 bases line up with TRBD1. The CDR3 runs to 18 residues. J was trimmed by 3 bases and V by 5 bases; bases with no gene match: 10. In germline, CDR1 is SEHNR, CDR2 FQNEAQ (reference sequence).

V usage is TRBV30 and J usage is TRBJ2-1; D is possibly TRBD2 (7 bases). The germline V gene has CDR1 GTSNPN and CDR2 SVGIG (reference sequence). V was trimmed by 2 bases and J by 2 bases, leaving 10 bases between them. This CDR3 region has 14 residues. The CDR3 region is CAWSRGGAYNEQFF. Here the CDR3 DNA reads TGTGCCTGGAGTAGGGGGGGGGCCTACAATGAGCAGTTCTTC.

The J gene is TRBJ1-1, the V gene TRBV5-5; D unresolved. V dropped 1 base and J dropped 3 bases, with 4 bases sitting between them. Germline CDR1 and CDR2: SGHKS and YYEKEE (reference sequence). This CDR3 has 12 amino acids. DNA for the CDR3: TGTGCCAGCAGCTTGTCGTACACTGAAGCTTTCTTT. Amino acid sequence: CASSLSYTEAFF.

J is TRBJ1-2 and V is TRBV5-1; 9 bases are shared with TRBD1. V shed 0 bases and J 4 bases; nucleotides not matched to a gene: 4. The germline gives CDR1 SGHRS, CDR2 YFSETQ. The length of the CDR3 is 15 residues. The DNA for the CDR3 is TGCGCCAGCAGCTTGGAGACAGGGGGGGTCTATGGCTACACCTTC. Translating gives CASSLETGGVYGYTF.

The chain recombines TRBV18 with TRBJ1-3, with D possibly being TRBD1 (6 bases). Deletions cut 2 bases from V and 1 base from J, with 9 bases between. CDR3 size: 15 residues. Per germline, CDR1 KGHSH and CDR2 LQKENI. This CDR3 reads CASSPWTDSGNTIYF. CDR3 bases: TGTGCCAGCTCACCATGGACAGATTCTGGAAACACCATATATTTT. The complete variable domain, with remaining parts taken from reference TRBV18 and TRBJ1-3, reads NAGVMQNPRHLVRRRGQEARLRCSPMKGHSHVYWYRQLPEEGLKFMVYLQKENIIDESGMPKERFSAEFPKEGPSILRIQQVVRGDSAAYFCASSPWTDSGNTIYFGEGSWLTVV.

As regards this clone: This specimen includes other DNA sequences encoding the same CDR3. This chain links TRBV9 with TRBJ2-3; no firm D call. V lost 4 bases and J lost 0, with 3 bases in between. The germline gives CDR1 SGDLS, CDR2 YYNGEE. The CDR3 covers 12 residues. The CDR3 sequence: CASSPSTDTQYF. CDR3 coding DNA: TGTGCCAGCAGCCCTAGCACAGATACGCAGTATTTT.

The gene calls are TRBV6-2 or TRBV6-3 and TRBJ1-3; tentatively, D is TRBD1 (5 bases). The CDR3 is made up of 17 amino acids. Trimming took off 6 bases at V and 0 bases at J, with 18 bases between the two ends. The germline V gene encodes CDR1 MNHEY and CDR2 SVGEGT. CDR3: CASSQRQSKSSGNTIYF. As DNA, the CDR3 is TGTGCCAGCAGCCAGCGACAGAGTAAAAGCTCTGGAAACACCATATATTTT.

The gene calls are TRBV28 and TRBJ1-3, with 8 bases identical to TRBD1. This CDR3 has 16 amino acids. CDR1 is MDHEN and CDR2 is SYDVKM in the germline V gene. V lost 6 bases, J lost 0 bases, and 7 bases stayed unmatched. This chain's CDR3 is CASRAGGPYSGNTIYF. The DNA of the CDR3 is TGTGCCAGCAGAGCAGGGGGCCCCTACTCTGGAAACACCATATATTTT. Together with reference TRBV28 and TRBJ1-3, the CDR3 gives the full variable domain: DVKVTQSSRYLVKRTGEKVFLECVQDMDHENMFWYRQDPGLGLRLIYFSYDVKMKEKGDIPEGYSVSREKKERFSLILESASTNQTSMYLCASRAGGPYSGNTIYFGEGSWLTVV.

The chain uses TRBV30 and TRBJ1-1; TRBD1 is a possible D gene (5 bases). Trimming removed 0 bases at V and 5 bases at J, with 19 bases between. This CDR3 is built from 16 residues. In germline, CDR1 is GTSNPN, CDR2 SVGIG (reference sequence). The DNA of the CDR3 is TGTGCCTGGAGTGTACGAGGGGATCCCCCTATTACTGAAGCTTTCTTT. Translating it yields CAWSVRGDPPITEAFF.

The chain carries TRBV4-1 and TRBJ1-5, with unresolved D. Germline assignment: CDR1 MGHRA and CDR2 YSYEKL. This CDR3 has 12 amino acids. The V end was cut by 1 base, the J end by 4 bases, with 2 bases between. The CDR3, as DNA: TGCGCCAGCAGCCAAGGAAATCAGCCCCAGCATTTT. This encodes CASSQGNQPQHF.

Written as DNA, the CDR3 is TGTGCCACCAGTGCTACAGGGAATTTCTACGAGCAGTACTTC. Its protein is CATSATGNFYEQYF. The V gene is TRBV24-1, the J gene TRBJ2-7; TRBD1 might be the D (6 bases). Trimming removed 5 bases from V and 3 bases from J, with 13 bases in between. Germline CDR1 KGHDR, CDR2 SFDVKD. CDR3 length: 14 residues.

The V and J genes are TRBV12-3 or TRBV12-4 and TRBJ2-3, with unresolved D. The CDR3 contains 12 residues. V was shortened by 3 bases and J by 4 bases, with 5 bases between the two germline ends. CDR3 protein: CASSFYSDTQYF. CDR3 DNA sequence: TGTGCCAGCAGTTTCTATTCAGATACGCAGTATTTT.